This T cell receptor beta chain is drawn from a study of cytomegalovirus exposure and HLA in healthy donors. General study results and limits: In an earlier analysis, most TCR beta V segments were productive about 87% or about 30% of the time.

The CDR3 contains 15 residues. Germline-derived CDR1 and CDR2 are SGHRS and YFSETQ. Deletions cut 4 bases from V and 3 bases from J, with 14 bases between. Amplification used 60 Vbeta primers and 13 Jbeta primers. Profiling relied on immunoSEQ multiplex PCR, and the TCRdb table lists in-frame clones only, not all of them. Of some 160,000 clones in the sample, approximately 78% were seen once. Notes on this clone: The antigen remains unidentified.

The sample was PBMCs. The sequence came from a woman aged 40 to 50 in good health and CMV-seronegative. The chain recombines TRBV5-1 with TRBJ1-3; D possibly corresponds to TRBD1 (5 bases). The CDR3 coding sequence is TGCGCCAGCAGCCGTGGGGCAGTTGGTGGAAACACCATATATTTT. Amino acid sequence: CASSRGAVGGNTIYF.